The T cell receptor beta chain described here comes from a study of T cell changes during pregnancy in multiple sclerosis. Data came from immunoSEQ multiplex PCR; TCRdb stores just in-frame clones and leaves some out. The data hold 25,000 to 30,000 clones, with about nine tenths observed a single time. Germline values: CDR1 KGHSH, CDR2 LQKENI. This CDR3 has 15 residues. With V trimmed by 3 bases and J by 5 bases, 8 bases remained unmatched. This TCR was sampled from a female donor in good health, enrolled as a control in a pregnancy study. The V gene is TRBV18, the J gene TRBJ2-5, with 8 bases identical to TRBD2. Sequencing was performed on CD4+ T cells from peripheral blood mononuclear cells, taken in the first trimester of pregnancy. The CDR3 loop is CASSPSRTSRETQYF. The CDR3 bases are TGTGCCAGCTCACCGTCGAGGACTAGCCGGGAGACCCAGTACTTC. The entire variable domain, with the rest obtained from reference TRBV18 and TRBJ2-5, is as follows: NAGVMQNPRHLVRRRGQEARLRCSPMKGHSHVYWYRQLPEEGLKFMVYLQKENIIDESGMPKERFSAEFPKEGPSILRIQQVVRGDSAAYFCASSPSRTSRETQYFGPGTRLLVL.